The T cell receptor (gamma chain) described here comes from a study of gamma-delta T cells after stem cell transplantation. CDR1 is EGSTGY, CDR2 YDSYTSSV, per germline. The CDR3 extends over 12 amino acids. V dropped 5 bases and J dropped 4; count of bases not matched to a gene: 5. TCRdb re-analyzed the RT-PCR reads via CATT. The data contain under 800 gamma-chain clones, 9.5% to 12% of them singletons. The rearrangement links TRGV4 to TRGJ1 or TRGJ2. The TCR originated in a human donor. It is not recorded whose cells these are; they may come from a transplant donor. Sequenced input: gamma-delta T cells. CDR3 nucleotides: TGTGCCACCTGGGCGAGATATTATAAGAAACTCTTT. As protein: CATWARYYKKLF.